The rows below give T cell receptor beta chains drawn from one sample of a study of T cell responses to AZD1222 COVID-19 vaccine. The data were produced by immunoSEQ multiplex PCR, yet TCRdb's version contains in-frame clones alone and is incomplete. The table lists over 95,000 clones, 70% to 85% of them singletons. The material sequenced was peripheral blood, taken 28 days after the second AZD1222 dose. The receptor set was obtained from an adult who received the AZD1222 COVID-19 vaccine. CDR3s leave out the opening cysteine and the closing phenylalanine or tryptophan. A D gene is named only where the DNA matches it firmly.

j_gene	v_gene	d_gene	CDR3aa
TRBJ1-6	TRBV5-5	.	ASSLMSGRVGSPLH
TRBJ1-2	TRBV7-2	.	ASSLALRGPDYGYT
TRBJ2-2	TRBV6-5	.	ASSYRGNTGELF
TRBJ1-6	TRBV2	.	ASVPQTSNGSPLH
TRBJ2-7	TRBV10-3	TRBD1	AISEITGQGLREQY
TRBJ2-7	TRBV7-8	.	ASSLALARYEQY
TRBJ2-1	TRBV7-8	.	ASIAGVSYNEQF
TRBJ1-1	TRBV30	.	AWSERGKILEAF
TRBJ2-7	TRBV5-1	.	ASGLEASEQY
TRBJ2-3	TRBV2	.	ASRGRLTGASTDTQY
TRBJ2-1	TRBV2	.	ASIVGGGGNEQF
TRBJ2-5	TRBV7-3	.	ASSLDGGQETQY
TRBJ1-6	TRBV3-1/TRBV3-2	TRBD1	ASSQDGDRGPGLYSPLH
TRBJ1-1	TRBV6-6	TRBD1	ASSLGQATNTEAF
TRBJ2-5	TRBV11-2	.	ASSFGLEETQY
TRBJ2-3	TRBV7-3	TRBD1	ASSLATGTDTQY
TRBJ2-5	TRBV5-6	.	ASSAYPPRETQY
TRBJ1-2	TRBV4-2	TRBD1	ASSPADRGLGGYT
TRBJ1-5	TRBV7-2	.	ASSTQSGEPQH
TRBJ1-2	TRBV5-4	.	ASSLGTNYGYT
TRBJ1-1	TRBV18	.	ASSPSGGFGTEAF
TRBJ1-2	TRBV7-8	TRBD1	ASSLDRDRGGYT
TRBJ1-4	TRBV7-9	.	ASSLGGGENEKLF
TRBJ2-3	TRBV5-1	.	ASSLAQPGGDTQY
TRBJ2-7	TRBV6-5	.	ASRKGEPNSYEQY
TRBJ1-2	TRBV18	.	ASSTGLEIGYT
TRBJ2-7	TRBV7-3	TRBD2	ASSLASGEPYEQY
TRBJ1-1	TRBV5-6	TRBD1	ASSWGDRAAF
TRBJ2-1	TRBV6-5	TRBD1	ASSLLVRGHEQF
TRBJ2-3	TRBV5-6	TRBD2	ASSLGTIEYTQY
TRBJ1-1	TRBV5-1	.	ASSQRPVADTEAF
TRBJ2-3	TRBV19	.	ASSGINTDTQY
TRBJ2-3	TRBV5-4	.	ASSGAGITDTQY
TRBJ2-2	TRBV4-2	TRBD2	ASSLLTSANLEGELF
TRBJ2-5	TRBV29-1	.	SVGGGEETQY
TRBJ2-2	TRBV2	TRBD2	ASSVGGTNTGELF
TRBJ1-3	TRBV6-5	.	ASSYSVAGTGNTIY
TRBJ1-5	TRBV6-6	TRBD1	ASSYSGTGMQPQH
TRBJ1-6	TRBV2	.	ASRLEPGRPNSPLH
TRBJ2-5	TRBV29-1	.	SVVGRSLQETQY
TRBJ2-5	TRBV5-1	TRBD2	ASSLTGTSGSSETQY
TRBJ2-7	TRBV7-8	TRBD2	ASSLAGTTGEQY
TRBJ2-2	TRBV24-1	.	ATSDWTGELF
TRBJ1-4	TRBV27	TRBD1	ASSQRPGQGDEKLF
TRBJ1-4	TRBV4-3	.	ASSQDIGAGVFEKLF
TRBJ2-1	TRBV7-6	.	ASSLTPSSSSYNEQF
TRBJ2-7	TRBV21-1	.	ASPTGLAVCSYEQY
TRBJ1-3	TRBV3-1/TRBV3-2	.	ASSQYSGNTIY
TRBJ2-5	TRBV4-1	TRBD2	ASSQDGVLAGGGETQY
TRBJ2-5	TRBV30	TRBD2	AWKGGLGETQY
TRBJ1-1	TRBV11-2	.	ASSFWAEKNTEAF
TRBJ2-1	TRBV2	TRBD2	ASSEGRGAGGRNEQF
TRBJ2-5	TRBV5-1	.	ASSLANTQETQY
TRBJ1-4	TRBV6-2/TRBV6-3	.	ASSLGDATNEKLF